Sequencing of this T cell receptor (beta chain) was carried out in a study of a mutant IDH1 vaccine in newly diagnosed glioma. Looking at the study overall: Vaccination was launched 4-6 weeks after radiotherapy alone, or with temozolomide cycles. Earlier treatment was radiotherapy, temozolomide, or both, with most getting both.

The time point denotes: week 23, last vaccination. Vaccine doses each comprised 300 ug of mutant IDH1 20-mer peptide, with topical imiquimod. The CDR3 has 13 amino acids. The germline CDR1 and CDR2 sequences are SNHLY and FYNNEI. Unmatched junction bases numbered 8, after V lost 3 bases and J lost 10 bases. Comments on this clone: Its antigen is undetermined.

Measured with immunoSEQ multiplex PCR; TCRdb has only the in-frame clones, and not every one. The repertoire holds fewer than 45,000 clones, with about 80% as singletons. Study results and limitations: The occurrence of vaccine-induced immune responses was seen in roughly 93% of patients.

This TCR was recovered from a man in his forties or fifties with glioma. The rearrangement links TRBV2 to TRBJ1-1, with TRBD1 matching over 7 bases. Source: PBMCs, taken from a glioma patient whose treatment included an IDH1 peptide vaccine. CDR3 sequence: CASSDTGAPRAFF. The DNA of the CDR3 is TGTGCCAGCAGTGACACAGGGGCACCGAGAGCTTTCTTT.